This entry is about one TCR beta chain. The record originates from a study of shared clonotypes between healthy human individuals. V gave up 5 bases and J gave up 6 bases; unmatched junction bases: 11. Germline CDR1 MNHEY, CDR2 SMNVEV (reference sequence). CDR3 length: 15 amino acids. Assay used: immunoSEQ multiplex PCR; TCRdb lists only in-frame clones, some missing. Among about 1.5 million clones, approximately 98% were seen once, and the ten largest hold roughly 0.42%. Material for sequencing was naive CD4+ T cells sorted from blood. Noted subset: CD45RA+ positively selected. The chain links TRBV27 to TRBJ2-3, with 7 nucleotides matching TRBD2. The receptor comes from a man aged 25 to 45 in good health. CDR3 coding DNA: TGTGCCAGCAGTCCGTACCCTAGCGGTCGGGATACGCAGTATTTT. This translates into CASSPYPSGRDTQYF.